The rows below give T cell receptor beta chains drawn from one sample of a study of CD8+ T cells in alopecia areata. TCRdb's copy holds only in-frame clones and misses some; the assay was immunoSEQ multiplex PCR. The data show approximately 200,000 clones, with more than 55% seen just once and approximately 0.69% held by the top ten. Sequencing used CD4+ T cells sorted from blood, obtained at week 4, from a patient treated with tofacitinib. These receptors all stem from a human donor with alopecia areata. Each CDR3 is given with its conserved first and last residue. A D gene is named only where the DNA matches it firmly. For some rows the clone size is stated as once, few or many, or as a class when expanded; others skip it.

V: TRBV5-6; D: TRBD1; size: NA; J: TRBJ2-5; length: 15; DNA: TGTGCCAGCAGCACTCCGGGACAGGGGGCAGAGACCCAGTACTTC; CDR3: CASSTPGQGAETQYF
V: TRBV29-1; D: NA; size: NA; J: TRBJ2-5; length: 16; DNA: TGCAGCGTTGATTGGAATTTAGCCGATATCCCAGAGACCCAGTACTTC; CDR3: CSVDWNLADIPETQYF
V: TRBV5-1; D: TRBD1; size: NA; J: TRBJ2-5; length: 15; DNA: TGCGCCAGCAGCTTGGCCGGGACAGGCCAAGAGACCCAGTACTTC; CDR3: CASSLAGTGQETQYF
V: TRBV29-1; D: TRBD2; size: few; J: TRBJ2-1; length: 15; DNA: TGCAGCGTTGGGGCGGGACTAGCGACCTGGAATGAGCAGTTCTTC; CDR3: CSVGAGLATWNEQFF
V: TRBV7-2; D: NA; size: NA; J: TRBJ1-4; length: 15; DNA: TGTGCCAGCAGCTCCTCGACAGAACTTAATGAAAAACTGTTTTTT; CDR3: CASSSSTELNEKLFF
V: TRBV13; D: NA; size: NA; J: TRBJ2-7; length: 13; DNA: TGTGCCAGCAGCTTGAATTCTATCTACGAGCAGTACTTC; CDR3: CASSLNSIYEQYF
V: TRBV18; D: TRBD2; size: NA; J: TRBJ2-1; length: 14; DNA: TGTGCCAGCTCACCACCTAGCGGGTACAATGAGCAGTTCTTC; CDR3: CASSPPSGYNEQFF
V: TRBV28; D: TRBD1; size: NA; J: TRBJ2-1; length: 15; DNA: TGTGCCAGCAGCACCCGACAGGGTCTTGAGAATGAGCAGTTCTTC; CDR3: CASSTRQGLENEQFF
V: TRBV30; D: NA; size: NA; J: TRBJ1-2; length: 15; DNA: TGTGCCTGGAGGACACTGGCCGGACTGAGAGATGGCTACACCTTC; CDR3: CAWRTLAGLRDGYTF
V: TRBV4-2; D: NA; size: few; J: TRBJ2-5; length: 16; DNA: TGTGCCAGCAGCCAAGCCCCCCGGGCCAATCAAGAGACCCAGTACTTC; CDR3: CASSQAPRANQETQYF
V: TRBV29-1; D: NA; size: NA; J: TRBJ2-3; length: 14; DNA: TGCAGCGTTGAAGGGAGAACTAGCACAGATACGCAGTATTTT; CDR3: CSVEGRTSTDTQYF
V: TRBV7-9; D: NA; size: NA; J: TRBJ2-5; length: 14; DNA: TGTGCCAGCAGCCGAGGAGGGGGTCAAGAGACCCAGTACTTC; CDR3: CASSRGGGQETQYF
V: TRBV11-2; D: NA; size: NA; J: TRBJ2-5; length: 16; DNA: TGTGCCAGCAGCTTAGGTACTAGTGGGAGGAGAGAGACCCAGTACTTC; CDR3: CASSLGTSGRRETQYF
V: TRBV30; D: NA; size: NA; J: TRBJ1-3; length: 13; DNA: TGTGCCTGGAGTGTATCGGGTGCAGACACCATATATTTT; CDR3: CAWSVSGADTIYF
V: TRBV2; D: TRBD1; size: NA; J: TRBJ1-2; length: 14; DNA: TGTGCCAGCATGCTGGACAGGGCTAACTATGGCTACACCTTC; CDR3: CASMLDRANYGYTF